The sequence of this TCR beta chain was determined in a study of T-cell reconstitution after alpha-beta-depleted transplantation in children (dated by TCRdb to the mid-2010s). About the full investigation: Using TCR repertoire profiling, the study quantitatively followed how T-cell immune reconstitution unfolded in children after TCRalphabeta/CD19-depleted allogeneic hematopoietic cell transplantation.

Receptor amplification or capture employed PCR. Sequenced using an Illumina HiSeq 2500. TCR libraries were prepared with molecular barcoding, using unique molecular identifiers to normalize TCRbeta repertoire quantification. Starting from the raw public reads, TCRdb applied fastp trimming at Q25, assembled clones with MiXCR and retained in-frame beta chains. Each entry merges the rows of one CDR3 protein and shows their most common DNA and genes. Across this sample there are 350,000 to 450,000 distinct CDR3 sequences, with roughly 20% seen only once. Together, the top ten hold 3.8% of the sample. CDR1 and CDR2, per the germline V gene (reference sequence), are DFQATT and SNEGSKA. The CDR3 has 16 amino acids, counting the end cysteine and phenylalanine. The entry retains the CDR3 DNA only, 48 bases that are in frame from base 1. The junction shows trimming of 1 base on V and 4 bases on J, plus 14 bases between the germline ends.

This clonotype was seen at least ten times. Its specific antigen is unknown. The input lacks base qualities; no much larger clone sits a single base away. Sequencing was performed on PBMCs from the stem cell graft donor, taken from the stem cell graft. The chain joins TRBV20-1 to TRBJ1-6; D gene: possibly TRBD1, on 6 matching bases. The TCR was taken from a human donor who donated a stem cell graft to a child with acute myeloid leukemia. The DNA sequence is TGCAGTGCTAGAGGAACAGGGTTGGAATATAATTCACCCCTCCACTTT. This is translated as CSARGTGLEYNSPLHF.